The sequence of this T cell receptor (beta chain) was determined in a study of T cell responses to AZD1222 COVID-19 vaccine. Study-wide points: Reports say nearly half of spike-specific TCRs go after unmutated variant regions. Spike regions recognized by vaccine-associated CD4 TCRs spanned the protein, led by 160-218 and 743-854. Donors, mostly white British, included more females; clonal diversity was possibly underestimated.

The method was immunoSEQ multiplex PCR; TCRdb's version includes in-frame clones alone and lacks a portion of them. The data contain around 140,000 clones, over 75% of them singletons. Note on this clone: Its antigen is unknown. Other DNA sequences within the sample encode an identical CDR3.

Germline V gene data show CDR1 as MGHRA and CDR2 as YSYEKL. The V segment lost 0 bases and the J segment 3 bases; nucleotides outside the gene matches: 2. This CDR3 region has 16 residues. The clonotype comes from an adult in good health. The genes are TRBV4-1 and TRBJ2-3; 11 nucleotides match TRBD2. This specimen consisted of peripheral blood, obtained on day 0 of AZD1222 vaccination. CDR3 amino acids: CASSQELAGVTDTQYF. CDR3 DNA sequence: TGCGCCAGCAGCCAAGAACTAGCGGGAGTAACAGATACGCAGTATTTT.